The source of this T cell receptor (delta chain) is a study of gamma-delta T cells after stem cell transplantation. CDR3 length: 18 residues. Germline assignment: CDR1 GEAIGNYY and CDR2 EKD. The V and J ends lost 0 bases and 0 bases respectively, with 19 bases between them. TCRdb redid the clone calls on the RT-PCR reads with CATT. The table records 2,500 to 3,000 delta-chain clones, around 30% of them present only once. This clone has more than one count but fewer than ten. TCRdb records a much larger clone's protein for this DNA, with a difference at residue 10 that likely arises from a read error; the protein given is the translation of the DNA.

The rearrangement links TRDV2 to TRDJ1; D is undetermined. The source material was gamma-delta T cells. This receptor was obtained from a human donor. It is not recorded whose cells these are; they may come from a transplant donor. CDR3 amino acids: CACDTLLTPDSYTDKLIF. The CDR3 region has the DNA TGTGCCTGTGACACCCTGCTGACACCGGATTCATACACCGATAAACTCATCTTT.